One and the same sample provided the 27 T cell receptor beta chains below, sequenced in a study of prognosis after radiotherapy for stage I lung cancer. Amplicons of TCR beta CDR3 were generated from genomic DNA by two-round multiplex PCR. First-round PCR used primers specific to each TRBV and TRBJ gene. TCRdb reprocessed the multiplex PCR reads with MiXCR, giving one entry per CDR3 protein. This table holds 20,000 or so distinct CDR3 sequences, approximately 26% found once. The material sequenced was PBMCs, taken before or after stereotactic body radiation therapy (not recorded which). These receptors came from a donor at least 50 years old with non-small cell lung cancer.

There are a few counts of this clonotype. It may be a read error: a sequence one base away is much more abundant. The V call is TRBV6-1, the J call TRBJ1-1; TRBD1 might be the D (5 bases). This CDR3 contains 13 residues. The germline V gene has CDR1 MNHNS and CDR2 SASEGT. The CDR3 DNA reads as TGTGCCACACTCCGGGACTTGAAAACTGAAGCTTTCTTT. As protein: CATLRDLKTEAFF.

This clonotype was picked up many times. The chain is built from TRBV7-9 and TRBJ1-4; 7 positions match TRBD1. Germline CDR1 reads SEHNR; CDR2 reads FQNEAQ (reference sequence). The V segment lost 1 base and the J segment 8 bases; nucleotides outside the gene matches: 4. This CDR3 has 14 amino acids. As DNA, the CDR3 is TGTGCCAGCAGCTTAGACAGGGGTGCCGAAAAACTGTTTTTT. This sequence encodes CASSLDRGAEKLFF. Full variable domain (rest looked up from reference TRBV7-9 and TRBJ1-4): DTGVSQNPRHKITKRGQNVTFRCDPISEHNRLYWYRQTLGQGPEFLTYFQNEAQLEKSRLLSDRFSAERPKGSFSTLEIQRTEQGDSAMYLCASSLDRGAEKLFFGSGTQLSVL.

As to this clonotype: This may arise from a read error, as a much more abundant clone is one base away. The CDR3 DNA sequence: TGCAGTGCCCAGACTAGCTGGGGGGGTGGGGAGACCCAGTACTTC. This codes for CSAQTSWGGGETQYF. The V gene is TRBV20-1, the J gene TRBJ2-5; 7 bases align to TRBD2. From germline, CDR1 is DFQATT and CDR2 SNEGSKA (reference sequence). Germline trimming cut 6 bases from V and 5 bases from J; bases unmatched to any gene: 15. The CDR3 runs 15 residues.

This clonotype has a count of ten or more. The chain carries TRBV15 and TRBJ1-4; D is unclear. V lost 0 bases and J lost 0, with 5 bases in between. The CDR3 totals 15 residues. Germline V gene sequence: CDR1 LNHNV, CDR2 YYDKDF (reference sequence). The CDR3 loop reads CATSRERTTNEKLFF. The CDR3 bases are TGTGCCACCAGCAGAGAAAGAACAACTAATGAAAAACTGTTTTTT.

This clonotype was detected many times. The chain recombines TRBV19 with TRBJ1-6; perhaps TRBD1 as D (6 bases). Trimming cost V 4 bases and J 0 bases, with 10 bases left between them. This CDR3 is built from 16 residues. Germline CDR1 and CDR2: LNHDA and SQIVND (reference sequence). The CDR3 bases are TGTGCCAGTAGTACAACAGGGAGCTCCTATAATTCACCCCTCCACTTT. The encoded protein is CASSTTGSSYNSPLHF.

This clonotype was counted ten times or more. In DNA form, the CDR3 reads TGTGCCAGCAGCTTGGGGGCCGCAGGGGGGTTTCAGGAGACCCAGTACTTC. This encodes CASSLGAAGGFQETQYF. The rearrangement links TRBV11-1 to TRBJ2-5; perhaps TRBD1 as D (7 bases). CDR3 length: 17 residues. Trimming removed 3 bases at V and 5 bases at J, with 22 bases between. The germline gives CDR1 SGHAT, CDR2 FQDESV (reference sequence).

This clonotype was counted many times. The rearrangement links TRBV20-1 to TRBJ2-7, with 7 bases matching TRBD2. The germline CDR1 and CDR2 sequences are DFQATT and SNEGSKA (reference sequence). V shed 3 bases, J shed 0 bases, and the junction held 2 bases outside the gene matches. CDR3 size: 13 residues. Written as DNA, the CDR3 is TGCAGTGCTAGGGGGGGGAGCTCCTACGAGCAGTACTTC. It specifies CSARGGSSYEQYF.

Turning to this clonotype: This likely came from a read error, as a far larger clone is one base away. Likely a read error: the CDR3 ends without its conserved phenylalanine or tryptophan. V and J are TRBV6-2 or TRBV6-3 and TRBJ2-5; 9 bases agree with TRBD2. V was pared by 4 bases and J by 4 bases, with 13 bases of the junction left unmatched. Germline V CDR1 and CDR2: MNHEY, SVGEGT. This CDR3 is 17 amino acids long. This CDR3 reads CASSSESSGSLRETQYL. As DNA, the CDR3 is TGTGCCAGCAGTTCCGAGAGTAGCGGGAGCCTTAGAGAGACCCAGTACTTA.

This clonotype was counted ten times or more. The rearrangement joins TRBV11-3 to TRBJ2-3; 14 bases match TRBD2. From germline, CDR1 is SGHNT and CDR2 YENEEA. CDR3 length: 18 amino acids. V lost 4 bases, J lost 2 bases, and 8 bases stayed unmatched. CDR3 loop: CASSSGTSGSSVTDTQYF. DNA for the CDR3: TGTGCCAGCAGCTCGGGGACTAGCGGGAGCTCCGTCACAGATACGCAGTATTTT.

This clonotype was seen ten or more times. The chain combines TRBV20-1 with TRBJ2-5, with TRBD2 identical over 12 bases. CDR1 is DFQATT, CDR2 SNEGSKA, per germline (reference sequence). CDR3 length: 15 residues. Trimming took 6 bases from V and 2 from J; bases not matched to a gene: 7. The CDR3 DNA reads TGCAGTGCCACACCCGGGACTAGCGGGCAAGAGACCCAGTACTTC. This gives the protein CSATPGTSGQETQYF.

On this clonotype itself: A clone one base away is much larger, so this may be a read error. This chain links TRBV5-4 with TRBJ2-3, with 14 positions matching TRBD2. Germline-derived CDR1 and CDR2 are SGHNT and YYREEE (reference sequence). CDR3 length equals 14 residues. CDR3 protein: CTSSAGLAGASQYF. In DNA form, the CDR3 reads TGTACCAGCAGCGCGGGACTAGCGGGAGCCTCGCAGTATTTT. Complete variable domain (other parts from reference TRBV5-4 and TRBJ2-3): ETGVTQSPTHLIKTRGQQVTLRCSSQSGHNTVSWYQQALGQGPQFIFQYYREEENGRGNFPPRFSGLQFPNYSSELNVNALELDDSALYLCTSSAGLAGASQYFGPGTRLTVL.

This clonotype is medium-sized within its sample. The chain recombines TRBV20-1 with TRBJ2-1; 8 nucleotides agree with TRBD2. Looked up from germline, CDR1 is DFQATT and CDR2 is SNEGSKA (reference sequence). The CDR3 consists of 15 residues. The trim removed 6 bases at V and 4 bases at J, leaving 11 bases unmatched. The CDR3 protein is CSAYPGLAEYNEQFF. In nucleotides, the CDR3 is TGCAGTGCCTATCCCGGACTAGCCGAATACAATGAGCAGTTCTTC.

This clonotype was detected many times. V is TRBV7-2 and J is TRBJ1-3; D call uncertain. CDR1 is SGHTA and CDR2 is FQGNSA in the germline V gene. Trimming stripped 4 bases from V and 0 bases from J, with 10 bases between. The CDR3 runs 15 residues. The CDR3 here is CASSSSGSSGNTIYF. In DNA form, the CDR3 reads TGTGCCAGCAGCTCCTCCGGGAGCTCTGGAAACACCATATATTTT.

Regarding this clonotype: Since a far larger clone is one base different, this is likely a read error. V and J are TRBV6-2 or TRBV6-3 and TRBJ1-6, with TRBD1 as a possible D gene (5 bases). The germline CDR1 and CDR2 sequences are MNHEY and SVGEGT. This CDR3 contains 14 residues. V lost 6 bases to trimming and J lost 13 bases, with 19 bases between them. For the CDR3, the DNA is TGTGCCAGCAGCCCGGGGGGGGGAAATGGCCCCCTCCACTTT. This codes for CASSPGGGNGPLHF.

The chain couples TRBV7-2 to TRBJ2-5; D gene uncertain. The CDR3 sequence is 15 residues long. The V end lost 3 bases, the J end lost 2 bases, and 13 bases lay between the germline ends. CDR1 and CDR2 (germline): SGHTA, FQGNSA. CDR3 sequence: CASSFQELLQETQYF. The DNA for the CDR3 is TGTGCCAGCAGCTTTCAGGAGCTTCTTCAAGAGACCCAGTACTTC.

There are a few counts of this clonotype. This may stem from a read error, because a much larger clone lies one nucleotide away. J is TRBJ2-3 and V is TRBV9; possible D gene TRBD2, 6 bases. The CDR3 extends over 16 amino acids. Germline V lookup: CDR1 SGDLS, CDR2 YYNGEE. CDR3 DNA sequence: TGTGCCAGCATCGTAGTTGGCGGACTAAGCACAGATACGCAGTATTTT. Its translation: CASIVVGGLSTDTQYF.

This clonotype was counted many times. The V gene is TRBV3-1, the J gene TRBJ2-3; D is undetermined. Germline CDR1 and CDR2: LGHDT and YNNKEL (reference sequence). The CDR3 has 13 residues. The V end was cut by 1 base, the J end by 7 bases, with 9 bases between. DNA of the CDR3: TGTGCCAGCAGCCAAGGTCTCGGAAATACGCAGTATTTT. Translated: CASSQGLGNTQYF.

This clonotype came up many times. The V call is TRBV5-1, the J call TRBJ2-5, with D perhaps matching TRBD1 or TRBD2 (5 bases each). CDR3 length equals 15 residues. The ends were cut back, 7 bases at V and 5 bases at J, with 21 bases in the middle. In germline, CDR1 is SGHRS, CDR2 YFSETQ. CDR3 sequence: CASGSGTDYGETQYF. CDR3 sequence (DNA): TGCGCCAGCGGATCCGGGACCGACTACGGGGAGACCCAGTACTTC. Full variable domain (remainder filled in from reference TRBV5-1 and TRBJ2-5): KAGVTQTPRYLIKTRGQQVTLSCSPISGHRSVSWYQQTPGQGLQFLFEYFSETQRNKGNFPGRFSGRQFSNSRSEMNVSTLELGDSALYLCASGSGTDYGETQYFGPGTRLLVL.

There are many counts of this clonotype. The genes are TRBV7-7 and TRBJ2-1, with 7 bases matching TRBD2. The CDR3 extends over 14 amino acids. CDR1 and CDR2 from the germline V gene are SSHAT and FNYEAQ (reference sequence). The V segment lost 5 bases and the J segment 9 bases; nucleotides outside the gene matches: 10. CDR3 amino acids: CASSGGGMGGEQFF. The CDR3 DNA follows: TGTGCCAGCAGCGGGGGAGGGATGGGAGGTGAGCAGTTCTTC.

This clonotype occurred many times. This chain joins TRBV12-3 or TRBV12-4 and TRBJ1-2; D remains ambiguous. This CDR3 region has 11 residues. V was pared by 5 bases and J by 6 bases, with 7 bases between. The CDR3 loop is CASSSLNGYTF. CDR3 DNA: TGTGCCAGCAGTAGTCTTAATGGCTACACCTTC.

Worth noting for this clonotype: A far bigger clonotype differs at one base, so this is likely a read error. V usage is TRBV6-8 and J usage is TRBJ2-7; D could derive from TRBD1 or TRBD2 (5 bases each). Germline loops: CDR1 MNHGY, CDR2 SAAAGT. The CDR3 is made up of 14 amino acids. V lost 5 bases and J lost 4, with 15 bases in between. The CDR3 sequence is CASSPRDPTYEQYF. DNA for the CDR3: TGTGCCAGCAGTCCCCGGGACCCAACTTACGAGCAGTACTTC.

This clonotype was seen at least ten times. The rearrangement joins TRBV24-1 to TRBJ1-5; D ambiguous. This CDR3 contains 12 residues. Germline-derived CDR1 and CDR2 are KGHDR and SFDVKD. Trimming shortened V by 6 bases and J by 5 bases, and 7 bases separated the two germline ends. This CDR3 reads CATSRRDQPQHF. CDR3 DNA sequence: TGTGCCACCAGTCGCCGCGATCAGCCCCAGCATTTT.

This clonotype was detected ten times or more. The CDR3 reads CAISGDMGEGVQTQYF. The CDR3 DNA reads TGTGCCATCAGTGGGGATATGGGGGAGGGAGTACAGACCCAGTACTTC. This chain uses TRBV10-3 with TRBJ2-5; the match to TRBD2 covers 7 bases. CDR1 is ENHRY, CDR2 SYGVKD, per germline. The CDR3 spans 16 residues. J gave up 6 bases and V 4 bases, and 14 bases lay outside the gene matches.

This clonotype was seen repeatedly, ten times or more. This rearrangement joins TRBV6-1 to TRBJ2-5; D is unclear. The CDR3 is 14 residues long. CDR1 MNHNS and CDR2 SASEGT come from the germline V gene. Trimming took 10 bases from V and 4 from J, leaving 19 bases between them. CDR3 nucleotide sequence: TGTGCCACCAGAGGTACCGGGCCGATAGAGACCCAGTACTTC. Translation gives CATRGTGPIETQYF.

This clonotype appeared many times. The chain combines TRBV28 with TRBJ2-7, with D unresolved. This CDR3 is 11 amino acids long. Looked up from germline, CDR1 is MDHEN and CDR2 is SYDVKM. V was pared by 2 bases and J by 5 bases, with 4 bases between. Here the CDR3 DNA reads TGTGCCAGCAGTTTAAACGACGAGCAGTACTTC. Protein: CASSLNDEQYF.

As for this clonotype: Since a far larger clone is one base different, this is likely a read error. The chain combines TRBV5-6 with TRBJ2-5; D gene ambiguous. The J call is doubtful: the DNA matches TRBJ2-1 better. The CDR3 spans 15 residues. From germline, CDR1 is SGHDT and CDR2 YYEEEE. CDR3: CASSLEAQTADEQFF. CDR3 DNA: TGTGCCAGCAGCTTGGAGGCGCAGACGGCCGATGAGCAGTTCTTC.

On this clonotype itself: This likely reflects a read error, since a far larger clone is one base away. The chain couples TRBV7-2 to TRBJ2-7, with 9 bases identical to TRBD1. The germline V gene has CDR1 SGHTA and CDR2 FQGNSA. The CDR3 consists of 15 residues. The CDR3 protein is CACSLGGTGSYEQYF. The CDR3 nucleotides are TGTGCCTGCAGCTTAGGCGGGACAGGGTCCTACGAGCAGTACTTC.